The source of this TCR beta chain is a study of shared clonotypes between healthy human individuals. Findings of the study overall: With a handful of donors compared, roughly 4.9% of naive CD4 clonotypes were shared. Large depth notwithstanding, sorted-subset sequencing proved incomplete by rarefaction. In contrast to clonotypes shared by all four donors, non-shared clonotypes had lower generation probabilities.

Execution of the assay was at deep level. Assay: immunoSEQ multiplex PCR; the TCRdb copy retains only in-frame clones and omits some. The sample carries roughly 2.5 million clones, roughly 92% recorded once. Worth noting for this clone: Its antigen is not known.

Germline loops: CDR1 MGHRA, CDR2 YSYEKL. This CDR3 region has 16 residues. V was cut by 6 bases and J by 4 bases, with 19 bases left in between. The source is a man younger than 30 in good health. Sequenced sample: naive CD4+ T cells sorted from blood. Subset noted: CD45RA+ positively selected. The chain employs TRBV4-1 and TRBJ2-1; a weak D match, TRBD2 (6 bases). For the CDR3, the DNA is TGCGCCAGCAGTAACGTGGTTGTAGCGGCGTACAATGAGCAGTTCTTC. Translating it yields CASSNVVVAAYNEQFF.